The present entry profiles one TCR beta chain with its context. This entry comes from a study of shared clonotypes between healthy human individuals. CDR3 length equals 14 residues. The germline V gene has CDR1 MDHEN and CDR2 SYDVKM. After removal of 4 bases from V and 5 bases from J, the junction contained 8 bases not matched to a gene. TCRdb's copy holds only in-frame clones and misses some; the assay was immunoSEQ multiplex PCR. The repertoire holds about 2.2 million clones, with about 93% as singletons. The naive CD8 population came from CD45RO-negative cells selected for CCR7, without terminally differentiated effector memory CD45RA+ cells.

The chain has TRBV28 and TRBJ2-7, with 7 bases identical to TRBD1. Material: naive CD8+ T cells from PBMCs. This clonotype was sampled from a man aged 18 to 29 in good health. Some clones in this sample may be carry-over from other donors' samples. In DNA form, the CDR3 reads TGTGCCAGCAGTTCTCCCACAGGGGTCCACGAGCAGTACTTC. It yields the protein CASSSPTGVHEQYF.